The 26 T cell receptor beta chains below come from one sample, sequenced in a study of metastatic and nonmetastatic thyroid tumors. From the PCR reads, TCRdb re-called clones with MiXCR. The table includes approximately 25,000 clones, 13% detected once. All patients were untreated before thyroid surgery. Sequenced sample: blood. The source of these receptors is a female donor with papillary thyroid cancer or a benign thyroid nodule (not recorded which). Some clones in this sample may be carry-over from other donors' samples.

This clone was found many times. The sample holds other DNA sequences that translate to the same CDR3. This rearrangement joins TRBV6-1 to TRBJ1-1, with D possibly matching TRBD1 (5 bases). Trimming took 0 bases from V and 12 from J, leaving 11 bases between them. Germline V gene sequence: CDR1 MNHNS, CDR2 SASEGT. CDR3 length: 12 amino acids. The CDR3 loop reads CASSEAGTGTFF. The CDR3 DNA sequence: TGTGCCAGCAGTGAAGCCGGGACCGGGACTTTCTTT.

The chain joins TRBV5-1 to TRBJ2-5; tentatively, D is TRBD2 (5 bases). The V and J ends lost 9 bases and 1 base respectively, with 13 bases between them. The CDR3 spans 13 residues. Germline V gives CDR1 SGHRS, CDR2 YFSETQ. The CDR3 loop reads CATGVTPQETQYF. The CDR3 DNA follows: TGCGCCACCGGGGTGACCCCCCAAGAGACCCAGTACTTC.

In its sample, this clone was seen many times. This chain links TRBV5-1 with TRBJ1-1; D possibly corresponds to TRBD1 (6 bases). Per the germline V gene, CDR1 is SGHRS and CDR2 is YFSETQ. V was clipped by 0 bases and J by 5 bases, with 17 bases between them. The CDR3 is 16 residues long. The DNA for the CDR3 is TGCGCCAGCAGCTTGGCCCCCACAGGGATGGGGACTGAAGCTTTCTTT. Amino acid sequence: CASSLAPTGMGTEAFF.

The chain carries TRBV20-1 and TRBJ1-1; D perhaps matches TRBD1 (6 bases). CDR1 and CDR2 (germline): DFQATT, SNEGSKA (reference sequence). The CDR3 runs to 15 residues. Trimming pared 6 bases from V and 4 bases from J, leaving 21 bases between. Written as DNA, the CDR3 is TGCAGTGCCGTTTCCTTTGATGGGGGCGCCACTGAAGCTTTCTTT. Translation gives CSAVSFDGGATEAFF.

This clone was picked up a small number of times. A much more abundant neighbour one base away suggests this may be a read error. The chain links TRBV20-1 to TRBJ1-6; TRBD1 matches 8 bases. Germline CDR1 is DFQATT and CDR2 is SNEGSKA (reference sequence). The CDR3 loop spans 16 amino acids. The chain's CDR3 is CSARGLGQAFNSPPHF. Here the CDR3 DNA reads TGCAGTGCTAGAGGCCTGGGACAGGCGTTTAATTCACCCCCCCACTTT.

This clone has more than one count but fewer than ten. This chain uses TRBV6-7 with TRBJ2-5; 8 bases agree with TRBD1. TRBV6-7 carries the ORF label, with uncertain function. This CDR3 comprises 13 residues. V dropped 4 bases and J dropped 2; count of bases not matched to a gene: 0. The CDR3 DNA follows: TGTGCCAGCAGTTGGGACAGGCAAGAGACCCAGTACTTC. It translates to CASSWDRQETQYF.

Ten or more counts support this clone. The chain recombines TRBV2 with TRBJ2-2; D might be TRBD1 (7 bases). Trimming shortened V by 8 bases and J by 0 bases, and 13 bases separated the two germline ends. The CDR3 loop spans 15 amino acids. Germline V lookup: CDR1 SNHLY, CDR2 FYNNEI. CDR3 nucleotide sequence: TGTGCCAGCCGCCAGGGGGGTACGAACACCGGGGAGCTGTTTTTT. Translating gives CASRQGGTNTGELFF.

Many counts were recorded for this clone. V is TRBV29-1 and J is TRBJ1-2; the D gene is possibly TRBD1 (5 bases). Germline CDR1 is SQVTM and CDR2 is ANQGSEA. CDR3 length equals 11 residues. With 4 bases removed from V and 6 bases from J, the gap between germline ends came to 9 bases. As DNA, the CDR3 is TGCAGCGTTGTTAGGGGAGATGGCTACACCTTC. Its translation is CSVVRGDGYTF.

This clone was detected ten times or more. The gene calls are TRBV5-1 and TRBJ2-1; a possible D gene is TRBD1 (6 bases). V lost 0 bases and J lost 6, with 13 bases in between. The CDR3 is 15 residues long. Germline V gene data show CDR1 as SGHRS and CDR2 as YFSETQ. The CDR3 loop reads CASSLGDTEVNEQFF. The CDR3 bases are TGCGCCAGCAGCTTGGGGGACACCGAGGTCAATGAGCAGTTCTTC.

This clone was seen ten or more times. In DNA form, the CDR3 reads TGTGCCAGCAGCCCCTCCGGGACTAGCGGGGGGAATACGCAGTATTTT. This translates into CASSPSGTSGGNTQYF. V gene TRBV6-1 combines with J gene TRBJ2-3; 15 bases agree with TRBD2. Germline V lookup: CDR1 MNHNS, CDR2 SASEGT. This CDR3 has 16 amino acids. J lost 7 bases, V lost 6 bases, and 8 bases had no gene match.

In its sample, this clone was seen many times. The rearrangement uses TRBV5-8 and TRBJ2-7; TRBD2 agrees at 7 bases. This CDR3 contains 16 residues. Germline trimming cut 2 bases from V and 1 base from J; bases unmatched to any gene: 9. From germline, CDR1 is SGHTS and CDR2 YDEGEE. For the CDR3, the DNA is TGTGCCAGCAGCTTAGGGGCTAGCGGAGAGTCCTACGAGCAGTACTTC. Its translation: CASSLGASGESYEQYF.

In this sample, this clone is medium-sized. The chain links TRBV6-1 to TRBJ2-6; 11 bases map to TRBD2. The V and J ends lost 10 bases and 3 bases, in that order; junction bases with no gene match: 8. The CDR3 is 16 amino acids. Germline V gene data show CDR1 as MNHNS and CDR2 as SASEGT. The CDR3 loop reads CATTSGSQDGANVLTF. The CDR3 bases are TGTGCCACCACTAGCGGGAGCCAAGATGGGGCCAACGTCCTGACTTTC.

In regard to this clone: A read error may account for a junction end that differs from germline. The chain uses TRBV7-3 and TRBJ2-5, with 13 positions matching TRBD2. The CDR3 consists of 15 residues. Germline V CDR1 and CDR2: SGHTA, FQGTGA. The CDR3 sequence is CASNLLAGGPETQYF. In DNA form, the CDR3 reads TGTGCCAGCAACTTACTAGCGGGAGGGCCAGAGACCCAATACTTC.

In its sample, this clone was seen many times. This chain connects TRBV5-8 to TRBJ2-7; 9 nucleotides match TRBD1. Germline CDR1 is SGHTS and CDR2 is YDEGEE. This CDR3 has 16 amino acids. V shed 3 bases and J 2 bases; nucleotides not matched to a gene: 9. CDR3 in DNA: TGTGCCAGCAGCTATGATCCGGGACAGGGCGCCTACGAGCAGTACTTC. Translation: CASSYDPGQGAYEQYF.

The rearrangement links TRBV11-3 to TRBJ2-7, with TRBD2 matching 12 bases. Germline-derived CDR1 and CDR2 are SGHNT and YENEEA. Unmatched junction bases numbered 5, after V lost 5 bases and J lost 6 bases. The CDR3 has 14 residues. The CDR3 here is CASSRLAGESEQYF. The DNA of the CDR3 is TGTGCCAGCAGCCGACTAGCGGGAGAGAGCGAGCAGTACTTC.

This clone was counted at least ten times. Other DNA sequences within the sample encode an identical CDR3. This chain uses TRBV19 with TRBJ2-1; TRBD2 might be the D (6 bases). Trimming left V 9 bases short and J 7 bases short, with 22 bases between. The V gene's germline CDR1 is LNHDA and CDR2 SQIVND (reference sequence). The CDR3 is 15 amino acids. CDR3 DNA sequence: TGTGCCAGCGGGGGACCTTATAGCGGTTATAATGAGCAGTTCTTC. It specifies CASGGPYSGYNEQFF.

This clone showed up many times. The CDR3 sequence: CSTNKGPYEQYF. The CDR3, as DNA: TGCAGTACCAACAAGGGTCCCTACGAGCAGTACTTC. The rearrangement links TRBV20-1 to TRBJ2-7; the D is unclear. This CDR3 region has 12 residues. The germline V gene has CDR1 DFQATT and CDR2 SNEGSKA (reference sequence). V was trimmed by 8 bases and J by 2 bases, leaving 13 bases between them.

V usage is TRBV11-2 and J usage is TRBJ2-3, with D tentatively TRBD1 or TRBD2 (5 bases each). Trimming shortened V by 1 base and J by 4 bases, and 12 bases separated the two germline ends. CDR3 size: 15 residues. Per the germline V gene, CDR1 is SGHAT and CDR2 is FQNNGV. CDR3 sequence: CASSLGPGTADTQYF. The CDR3 bases are TGTGCCAGCAGCTTAGGTCCAGGGACGGCAGATACGCAGTATTTT.

This clone was seen many times. V usage is TRBV20-1 and J usage is TRBJ2-7, with 9 positions matching TRBD1. CDR1 is DFQATT, CDR2 SNEGSKA, per germline (reference sequence). V was pared by 4 bases and J by 3 bases, with 7 bases of the junction left unmatched. This CDR3 comprises 14 residues. The CDR3 DNA reads TGCAGTGCTACAACCGGGACAGGGATCTACGAGCAGTACTTC. Amino acids: CSATTGTGIYEQYF.

The genes are TRBV7-6 and TRBJ1-3, with no clear D. The CDR3 runs 14 residues. V lost 5 bases and J 0 bases, leaving 8 bases between the germline ends. From germline, CDR1 is SGHVS and CDR2 FNYEAQ. The DNA for the CDR3 is TGTGCCAGCAGCACCACAGTCTCTGGAAACACCATATATTTT. The encoded protein is CASSTTVSGNTIYF. Full variable domain (outside the CDR3, taken from reference TRBV7-6 and TRBJ1-3): GAGVSQSPRYKVTKRGQDVALRCDPISGHVSLYWYRQALGQGPEFLTYFNYEAQQDKSGLPNDRFSAERPEGSISTLTIQRTEQRDSAMYRCASSTTVSGNTIYFGEGSWLTVV.

As for this clone: Mismatch with germline at one junction end may stem from a read error. The rearrangement joins TRBV9 to TRBJ2-7, with D perhaps being TRBD1 or TRBD2 (5 bases each). The germline V gene encodes CDR1 SGDLS and CDR2 YYNGEE. This CDR3 spans 15 amino acids. DNA of the CDR3: TGTGTCAGCAGCGATCCGGGACGGGGTGTCAACGAGCAGTACTTC. Protein sequence: CVSSDPGRGVNEQYF.

The rearrangement joins TRBV4-3 to TRBJ2-5; 7 bases are shared with TRBD2. The J call is in doubt because the DNA end fits TRBJ2-4 better. The CDR3 has 14 amino acids. Germline V gene lookup returns CDR1 LGHNA and CDR2 YSLEER. The CDR3 loop is CASSQGTSGNIQYF. The CDR3 DNA sequence: TGCGCCAGCAGCCAAGGGACTAGTGGAAACATTCAGTACTTC.

The chain uses TRBV5-1 and TRBJ2-2, with TRBD1 as a possible D gene (6 bases). Germline V gene sequence: CDR1 SGHRS, CDR2 YFSETQ. This CDR3 is built from 16 residues. Trimming pared 5 bases from V and 0 bases from J, leaving 14 bases between. CDR3 in DNA: TGCGCCAGCAGACTGGGGGCTAGTGCGAACACCGGGGAGCTGTTTTTT. Translated: CASRLGASANTGELFF.

This clone was seen ten or more times. The rearrangement links TRBV19 to TRBJ1-1; weak D call: TRBD1 (5 bases). This CDR3 has 18 residues. Germline-derived CDR1 and CDR2 are LNHDA and SQIVND (reference sequence). V lost 5 bases to trimming and J lost 4 bases, with 26 bases between them. As DNA, the CDR3 is TGTGCCAGTAGTCCCCTCCGGGACGCGGAGCGCGCGGGCACTGAAGCTTTCTTT. This encodes CASSPLRDAERAGTEAFF.

This clone appeared many times. J is TRBJ2-7 and V is TRBV5-1, with TRBD1 matching 11 bases. CDR1 and CDR2 from the germline V gene are SGHRS and YFSETQ. The CDR3 extends over 14 amino acids. With 5 bases clipped from V and 3 bases from J, the junction kept 4 bases outside the gene matches. CDR3 sequence (DNA): TGCGCCAGCAGGGCCGGGACAGGGGGCTACGAGCAGTACTTC. It specifies CASRAGTGGYEQYF.

V and J are TRBV10-2 and TRBJ1-1; no firm D call. Germline V gives CDR1 WSHSY, CDR2 SAAADI. The CDR3 runs to 13 residues. V was trimmed by 4 bases and J by 6 bases, leaving 12 bases between them. CDR3 protein: CASSVGERSEAFF. The CDR3 DNA reads as TGCGCCAGCAGTGTTGGGGAGAGGTCTGAAGCTTTCTTT.